What follows are 7 T cell receptor beta chains derived from one specimen sequenced in a study of blood T cell repertoires in COVID-19. Sequencing was performed with immunoSEQ multiplex PCR; in TCRdb, only in-frame clones are kept and a portion is missing. The sample has roughly 150,000 clones; 79% are singletons. The sequencing input was peripheral blood. The origin of the receptors is a woman in her sixties or seventies with COVID-19, enrolled during active disease.

The chain carries TRBV9 and TRBJ2-3; maybe TRBD2 (5 bases). The CDR3 has 16 amino acids. Looked up from germline, CDR1 is SGDLS and CDR2 is YYNGEE. Trimming removed 0 bases at V and 2 bases at J, with 13 bases between. This CDR3 is CASSVVGGPSTDTQYF. The CDR3 DNA reads TGTGCCAGCAGCGTAGTTGGCGGGCCTTCCACAGATACGCAGTATTTT. Variable domain in full (rest from reference TRBV9 and TRBJ2-3): DSGVTQTPKHLITATGQRVTLRCSPRSGDLSVYWYQQSLDQGLQFLIQYYNGEERAKGNILERFSAQQFPDLHSELNLSSLELGDSALYFCASSVVGGPSTDTQYFGPGTRLTVL.

V gene TRBV29-1 combines with J gene TRBJ1-2, with TRBD1 matching over 9 bases. Germline CDR1 reads SQVTM; CDR2 reads ANQGSEA. V shed 7 bases and J 5 bases; nucleotides not matched to a gene: 8. The CDR3 sequence is 13 residues long. CDR3 nucleotides: TGCAGCGCCACGGACAGGGGAGAATATGGCTACACCTTC. The encoded protein is CSATDRGEYGYTF. Based on the CDR3 plus reference TRBV29-1 and TRBJ1-2, the full variable domain is SAVISQKPSRDICQRGTSLTIQCQVDSQVTMMFWYRQQPGQSLTLIATANQGSEATYESGFVIDKFPISRPNLTFSTLTVSNMSPEDSSIYLCSATDRGEYGYTFGSGTRLTVV.

The rearrangement links TRBV5-4 to TRBJ2-1; 8 positions match TRBD1. Looked up from germline, CDR1 is SGHNT and CDR2 is YYREEE (reference sequence). The V segment lost 2 bases and the J segment 9 bases; nucleotides outside the gene matches: 10. This CDR3 spans 15 amino acids. The CDR3: CASSFPQGAQGEQFF. The CDR3 nucleotides read TGTGCCAGCAGCTTCCCCCAGGGGGCGCAGGGTGAGCAGTTCTTC.

This clone was observed a few times. This rearrangement joins TRBV27 to TRBJ1-1; the match to TRBD1 covers 7 bases. Germline V gene data show CDR1 as MNHEY and CDR2 as SMNVEV (reference sequence). This CDR3 spans 16 amino acids. Losses at the gene ends were 5 bases for V and 4 bases for J; bases not matched to a gene: 13. The CDR3 DNA is TGTGCCAGCAGTCCCCGATACGACAGGGATGGCACTGAAGCTTTCTTT. This translates into CASSPRYDRDGTEAFF.

J is TRBJ2-3 and V is TRBV5-6; no clear D gene. CDR1 is SGHDT and CDR2 is YYEEEE in the germline V gene. V was shortened by 0 bases and J by 3 bases, with 8 bases between the two germline ends. The CDR3 has 14 amino acids. The CDR3 loop reads CASSLVLRTDTQYF. CDR3 DNA sequence: TGTGCCAGCAGCTTGGTGCTGCGGACAGATACGCAGTATTTT.

This clone has just a few counts. V gene TRBV3-1 (or the pseudogene TRBV3-2) combines with J gene TRBJ2-4; 9 bases agree with TRBD2. Germline loops: CDR1 LGHDT, CDR2 YNNKEL (reference sequence). The CDR3 has 15 residues. J gave up 4 bases and V 1 base, and 2 bases lay outside the gene matches. CDR3 sequence (DNA): TGTGCCAGCAGCCAAGCCCTAGCGGGAAAAAACATTCAGTACTTC. The encoded protein is CASSQALAGKNIQYF.

As concerns this clone: One end of the junction does not line up with germline, which may come from a read error. The gene calls are TRBV30 and TRBJ1-2; a possible D gene is TRBD1 (6 bases). CDR3 size: 11 residues. CDR1 is GTSNPN and CDR2 is SVGIG in the germline V gene (reference sequence). The DNA for the CDR3 is TGTGCCTGGGGGTGGAACAGGGCGACCCTGTTC. This gives the protein CAWGWNRATLF.